These 5 T cell receptor beta chains originate from one sample sequenced in a study of blood T cell repertoires in COVID-19. The repertoire was sequenced with immunoSEQ multiplex PCR; TCRdb's copy has only in-frame clones and lacks some. The sample yields about 170,000 clones, approximately 87% seen once. The sample taken for sequencing was peripheral blood. The origin of the receptors is a woman in her fifties or sixties with COVID-19, enrolled during active disease.

This clone showed up just a few times. The gene calls are TRBV6-5 and TRBJ2-1; D might be TRBD2 (6 bases). Germline CDR1 and CDR2: MNHEY and SVGAGI. CDR3 size: 15 residues. Trimming cost V 6 bases and J 6 bases, with 18 bases left between them. The CDR3 bases are TGTGCCAGCAGCCTGGGGGGATCACCGCTCAATGAGCAGTTCTTC. As protein: CASSLGGSPLNEQFF.

The chain recombines TRBV30 with TRBJ2-3, with 12 positions matching TRBD1. V lost 2 bases and J lost 3; bases outside the gene matches: 3. The CDR3 consists of 15 residues. Germline lookup yields CDR1 GTSNPN and CDR2 SVGIG (reference sequence). CDR3 coding DNA: TGTGCCTGGAGTAGGGACAGGGGGCCGACAGATACGCAGTATTTT. It translates to CAWSRDRGPTDTQYF.

J is TRBJ1-1 and V is TRBV4-3; D is unclear. The V end was cut by 2 bases, the J end by 4 bases, with 14 bases between. Germline V gene sequence: CDR1 LGHNA, CDR2 YSLEER. This CDR3 is built from 15 residues. The CDR3 spells CASSQLVSGVTEAFF. CDR3 sequence (DNA): TGCGCCAGCAGCCAACTCGTATCCGGGGTCACTGAAGCTTTCTTT.

V gene TRBV6-1 combines with J gene TRBJ2-7; D unclear. Germline V gives CDR1 MNHNS, CDR2 SASEGT. Trimming stripped 1 base from V and 6 bases from J, with 13 bases between. The CDR3 sequence is 14 residues long. In DNA, the CDR3 is TGTGCCAGCAGTGAAGTTTCCACACCGGGCGAGCAGTACTTC. Amino acid sequence: CASSEVSTPGEQYF.

The V call is TRBV5-4, the J call TRBJ2-7, with 9 bases fitting TRBD1. The germline gives CDR1 SGHNT, CDR2 YYREEE (reference sequence). J was trimmed by 1 base and V by 0 bases; bases with no gene match: 2. CDR3 length: 15 amino acids. CDR3 DNA sequence: TGTGCCAGCAGCTTGGGAGGGACAGGGTCCTACGAGCAGTACTTC. This codes for CASSLGGTGSYEQYF. The variable domain in full, with the rest retrieved from reference TRBV5-4 and TRBJ2-7, is ETGVTQSPTHLIKTRGQQVTLRCSSQSGHNTVSWYQQALGQGPQFIFQYYREEENGRGNFPPRFSGLQFPNYSSELNVNALELDDSALYLCASSLGGTGSYEQYFGPGTRLTVT.